The TCR beta chain under discussion was sequenced for a study of naive and memory T cell subsets (dated by TCRdb to about 2017). In the study overall: The study applied an open-source, UMI-based TCR alpha and beta sequencing pipeline to sorted naive and memory peripheral blood T cell subsets. Complete agreement was observed between the functional CMV T cell responses and the IgG serology results. RNA was DNase-treated and reverse transcribed with TCR constant-region primers, mostly using SuperScript III. Study-wide conclusions, independent of this receptor: After error correction, only a single occurrence was seen for over 95% of naive TCR sequences, so much steeper abundance distributions were produced than in memory subsets. RNA-based TCR counts may be influenced by expression changes linked to T cell activation and differentiation. The repertoire findings for the naive and memory subsets could not be validated, as no ground truth was available. In both CD4 and CD8 cells, the Gini index increased while Shannon and inverse Simpson diversity decreased from naive through CM, EM and EMRA. A few larger clonotypes were present in naive repertoires, especially CD8 naive repertoires, and these clonotypes were possibly memory cells re-expressing CD45RA. Each clonotype was defined as a single alpha or beta chain sequence rather than as a paired alpha/beta receptor. TCR abundance followed a power law with an exponent that was different for naive and memory subsets but consistent across the three individuals.

With regard to this clonotype: The antigen this receptor binds is unknown. Base quality data are lacking; no much larger clone is found one base away.

From the second PCR step on, the TCR alpha and beta chain libraries were amplified in separate reactions. To determine each donor's CMV status, fresh PBMCs were stimulated overnight with CMV viral lysate, and IFNgamma production from CD4+ T cells was then assessed. CD4 T cells were positively selected with Miltenyi beads, followed by positive selection of CD8 T cells from the CD4-negative fraction. After staining for CD3, CD4, CD8, CD45RA, CD27 and a live/dead dye, cells were sorted on a BD Aria II into four subsets based on CD45RA and CD27. Blood was obtained from a few healthy volunteers, and the blood from each volunteer was fractionated into CD4 and CD8 T cells and subsequently into four differentiation subsets. Around 0.11 L of peripheral blood was collected from each donor, and PBMC were isolated from the blood using Ficoll-Paque PLUS density-gradient centrifugation. The sorted cells were lysed in RLT buffer, after which RNA was extracted using a Qiagen RNeasy kit and kept at -80 degrees C.

The library was obtained by UMI-ligation and nested PCR. An equimolar mix of two oligonucleotides covering both TRBC1 and TRBC2 was used as the beta constant-region primer. Four rounds of PCR, combining the SP2 primer with nested alpha and beta constant-region primers, were used to amplify the ligated cDNA. T4 RNA ligase 1 ligated a single-stranded oligonucleotide carrying the SP2 primer and a 12-nucleotide UMI to the cDNA 3' end. Incubation of the ligation reaction was carried out at 16 degrees C for about 18-25 hours. To avoid over-amplification, PCR2 was usually performed as a SYBR Green qPCR and halted once a predetermined threshold was reached. Agencourt AMPure XP magnetic beads were used for all purifications after the first. Library quantification was done by Qubit, followed by a TapeStation check on which the main peak was expected at around 650 bp. Pooled libraries were sequenced on an Illumina MiSeq using v2 2x251 paired-end kits, and typically 1-2 million reads were obtained per sample. Each sample was pooled at about 4.3 nM, and about 5-7% PhiX was included to help cluster recognition. Under the source paper's analysis protocol: FASTQ reads processed by Demultiplexor were assigned V and J genes by Decombinator through tag matching that tolerated a single base-pair mismatch. Collapsinator used UMIs to correct both sequencing errors and frequency errors arising from PCR heterogeneity. CDR3Translator translated TCRs and extracted CDR3s from the conserved cysteine to the FGXG phenylalanine, flagging non-productive sequences. Gini, Shannon entropy and inverse Simpson indices were calculated on repertoires subsampled to equal numbers of UMI-defined TCRs. Clonotype abundance distributions were fitted to a power law by maximum likelihood within the linear range. When run on a single naive CD8 sample, MIGEC and the pipeline yielded similar UMI counts, similar unique TCR numbers and similar clonal distributions. In one analysis, naive TCRs also found in any memory subset of the same donor were removed from the naive repertoire. A set of under 8,500 CMV-associated CDR3 sequences, compiled from VDJdb and a published dataset, was used to search the repertoires. TCRdb itself trimmed the public reads at Q25 with fastp, ran MiXCR and retained productive beta chains. Rows merge per CDR3 protein into single entries with the most common DNA and genes. The V and J calls follow TCRdb's processing rather than the paper's. Present in this sample are roughly 100,000 distinct CDR3 sequences, about 11% of which were seen just once. The ten largest clones take up around 0.13% of the sample.

Germline trimming: 1 base from V, 0 bases from J; junction bases outside gene matches: 4. The CDR3 covers 17 residues, taking in both the cysteine and the phenylalanine. Here the CDR3 DNA is all that survives: 51 bases in frame from base 1. From the germline V gene, CDR1 is SGDLS and CDR2 is YYNGEE. Material: naive CD4+ T cells from blood. Explained via the paper, the cell subset or site label denotes: naive T cells, CD45RA high CD27+. This sequence uses TRBV9 and TRBJ2-2; TRBD1 aligns with 9 central bases. The TCR comes from a human donor in good health. The CDR3 corresponds to CASSVSGTGPNTGELFF. DNA sequence: TGTGCCAGCAGCGTATCCGGGACAGGGCCGAACACCGGGGAGCTGTTTTTT.